A selection of T cell receptor beta chains follows, all from one sample in a study of cytomegalovirus exposure and HLA in healthy donors. Profiling relied on immunoSEQ multiplex PCR, and the TCRdb table lists in-frame clones only, not all of them. The sample yields some 150,000 clones, over 75% seen once. Sequenced material: PBMCs. Receptors originate from a woman aged 25-40 years in good health and CMV-seronegative. CDR3s leave out the opening cysteine and the closing phenylalanine or tryptophan. Expanded clones are given a class, and other clones once, few, many or no size at all.

v_call	j_call	clone_size	cdr3_aa
TRBV2	TRBJ1-1	-	ASRGQVRTEAF
TRBV7-8	TRBJ1-6	-	ASSQAGTGNSPLH
TRBV10-1	TRBJ2-3	-	ASSARDRYTDTQY
TRBV7-2	TRBJ2-5	-	ASSLVGQGAETQY
TRBV2	TRBJ2-7	-	ASSEASGRSYEQY
TRBV9	TRBJ1-5	-	ASSVGGGNQPQH
TRBV5-1	-	-	ASSLDGTGGIEQY
TRBV7-2	TRBJ2-7	-	ASSSEGPVYEQY
TRBV30	TRBJ2-7	-	ALASSYEQY
TRBV27	TRBJ2-2	-	ASSLAGANTGELF
TRBV18	TRBJ2-3	-	ASSPPGVAWTDTQY
TRBV30	TRBJ2-3	once	AWSLTSTDTQY
TRBV27	TRBJ2-5	-	ASRRTSGRQETQY
TRBV6-5	TRBJ1-6	-	ASSYDDRGRNSPLH
TRBV19	TRBJ1-2	-	ASRGTGDGYT
TRBV25-1	TRBJ1-6	-	ASRQTGVNSPLH
TRBV19	TRBJ2-7	-	ASSGDSDLYEQY
TRBV6-4	TRBJ2-1	-	ASSDSSGSYNEQF
TRBV11-2	TRBJ1-3	-	ASSEQGAGNTIY
TRBV7-2	TRBJ2-7	-	ASSLTSGLAGEYEQY
TRBV7-9	TRBJ1-6	-	ASNRDRVDSPLH
TRBV2	TRBJ2-3	-	ASSALRTSQLLSTDTQY
TRBV4-3	TRBJ1-6	few	ASSQDGENNSPLH
TRBV28	TRBJ1-5	-	ASSTGQGAAQPQH
TRBV5-1	TRBJ2-3	-	ASSLDLSGSVQTQY
TRBV2	TRBJ1-4	few	ASSAGTGGQEKLF
TRBV7-9	TRBJ2-3	once	ASSWGSGRLGTDTQY
TRBV6-1	TRBJ2-7	-	ASSEEDGSGYEQY
TRBV18	TRBJ2-7	-	ASRQGQYEQY
TRBV5-6	TRBJ2-5	many	ASSFISGLRTQY
TRBV19	TRBJ2-7	-	ASRSTGVYEQY
TRBV6-6	TRBJ2-7	-	ASSWGLAGRYEQY
TRBV5-4	TRBJ2-3	-	ASSLGGRTGGGDTQY
TRBV29-1	TRBJ1-1	-	SVARAGIEAF
TRBV28	TRBJ1-2	-	ASSYRGIPYGYT
TRBV7-9	TRBJ2-5	-	ASSSARGPQETQY
TRBV29-1	TRBJ2-2	-	SVEDAGRNTGELF
TRBV10-3	TRBJ2-3	-	AISASGGARDTQY
TRBV7-9	TRBJ1-1	-	SSSLGGSRTVGAF
TRBV2	TRBJ1-2	-	ASSGRQSYGYT
TRBV6-5	TRBJ2-1	-	ASSYSPGQAPLEQF
TRBV4-2	TRBJ2-7	-	ASSQDPPGQTGRFYEQY
TRBV27	TRBJ2-2	once	ASSRRTGNTGELF
TRBV2	TRBJ2-2	-	ASRAGRYGELF
TRBV28	TRBJ2-4	-	ASSLGLRENIQY
TRBV7-8	TRBJ2-2	-	ASSLESAETGELF
TRBV28	TRBJ2-2	-	ATDRGNGELF